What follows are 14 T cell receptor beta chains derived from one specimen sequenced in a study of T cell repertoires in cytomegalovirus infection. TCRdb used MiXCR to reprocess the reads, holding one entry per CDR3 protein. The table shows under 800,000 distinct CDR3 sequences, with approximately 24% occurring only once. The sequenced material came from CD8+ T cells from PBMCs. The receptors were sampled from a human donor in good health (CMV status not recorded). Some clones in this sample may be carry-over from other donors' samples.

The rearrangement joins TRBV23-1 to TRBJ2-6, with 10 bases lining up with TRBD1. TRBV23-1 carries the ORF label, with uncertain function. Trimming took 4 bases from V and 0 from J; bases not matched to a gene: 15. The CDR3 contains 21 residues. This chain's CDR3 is CASSLVPGQGTPSSGANVLTF. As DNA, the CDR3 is TGCGCCAGCAGTCTAGTCCCGGGACAGGGGACTCCTTCCTCTGGGGCCAACGTCCTGACTTTC.

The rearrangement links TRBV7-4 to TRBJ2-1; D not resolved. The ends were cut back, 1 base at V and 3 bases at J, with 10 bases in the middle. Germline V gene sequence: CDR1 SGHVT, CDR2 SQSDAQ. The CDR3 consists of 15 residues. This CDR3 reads CASSLDGLGYNEQFF. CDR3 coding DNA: TGTGCCAGCAGCTTAGATGGATTAGGCTACAATGAGCAGTTCTTC.

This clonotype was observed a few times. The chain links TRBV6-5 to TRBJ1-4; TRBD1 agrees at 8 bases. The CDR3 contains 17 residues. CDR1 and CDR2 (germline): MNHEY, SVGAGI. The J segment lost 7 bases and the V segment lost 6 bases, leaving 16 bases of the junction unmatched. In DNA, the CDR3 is TGTGCCAGCAGCTCACCCCCTGACAGGGGCAAGGTTGAAAAACTGTTTTTT. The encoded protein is CASSSPPDRGKVEKLFF.

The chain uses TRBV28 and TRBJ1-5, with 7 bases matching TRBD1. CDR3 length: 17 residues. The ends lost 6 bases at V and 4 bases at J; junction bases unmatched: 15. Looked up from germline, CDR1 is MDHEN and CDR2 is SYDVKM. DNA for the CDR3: TGTGCCAGCAGATTCCTCCGGGACAGCGGGGTTAATCAGCCCCAGCATTTT. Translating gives CASRFLRDSGVNQPQHF.

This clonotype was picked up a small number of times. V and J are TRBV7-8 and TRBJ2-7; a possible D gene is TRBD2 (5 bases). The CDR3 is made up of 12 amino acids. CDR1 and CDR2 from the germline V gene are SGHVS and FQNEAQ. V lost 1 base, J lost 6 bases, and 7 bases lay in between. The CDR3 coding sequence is TGTGCCAGCAGCTTAGACGGGGTCGAGCAGTACGTC. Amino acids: CASSLDGVEQYV.

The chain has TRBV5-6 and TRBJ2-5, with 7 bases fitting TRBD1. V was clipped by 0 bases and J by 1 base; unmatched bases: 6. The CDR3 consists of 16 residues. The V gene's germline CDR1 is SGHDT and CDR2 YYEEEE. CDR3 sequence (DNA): TGTGCCAGCAGCTTGGGTAACAGGGGCGTCCAAGAGACCCAGTACTTC. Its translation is CASSLGNRGVQETQYF.

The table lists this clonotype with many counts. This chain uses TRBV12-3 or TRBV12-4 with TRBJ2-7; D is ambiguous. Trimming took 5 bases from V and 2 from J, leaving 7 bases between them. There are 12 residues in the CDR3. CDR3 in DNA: TGTGCCAGCAGTCCCGCACCCTACGAGCAGTACTTC. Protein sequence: CASSPAPYEQYF.

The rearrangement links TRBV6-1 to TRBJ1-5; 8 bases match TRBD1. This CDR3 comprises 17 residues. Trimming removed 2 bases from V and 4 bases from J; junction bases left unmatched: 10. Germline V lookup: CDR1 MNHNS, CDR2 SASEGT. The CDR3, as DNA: TGTGCCAGCAGTGAACGGGGGCGACAGGGGTATAATCAGCCCCAGCATTTT. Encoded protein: CASSERGRQGYNQPQHF.

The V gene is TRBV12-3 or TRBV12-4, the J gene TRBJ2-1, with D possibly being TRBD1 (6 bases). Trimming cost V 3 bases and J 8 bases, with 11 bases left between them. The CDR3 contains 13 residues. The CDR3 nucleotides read TGTGCCAGCAGTTTGTGGCCAGGGGATGAGCAGTTCTTC. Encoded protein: CASSLWPGDEQFF.

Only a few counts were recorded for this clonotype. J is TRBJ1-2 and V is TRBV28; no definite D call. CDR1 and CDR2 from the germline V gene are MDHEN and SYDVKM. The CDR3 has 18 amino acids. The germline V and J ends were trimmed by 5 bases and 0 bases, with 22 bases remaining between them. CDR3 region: CASSPVAYQPLANYGYTF. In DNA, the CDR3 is TGTGCCAGCAGTCCCGTAGCGTACCAACCACTAGCTAACTATGGCTACACCTTC.

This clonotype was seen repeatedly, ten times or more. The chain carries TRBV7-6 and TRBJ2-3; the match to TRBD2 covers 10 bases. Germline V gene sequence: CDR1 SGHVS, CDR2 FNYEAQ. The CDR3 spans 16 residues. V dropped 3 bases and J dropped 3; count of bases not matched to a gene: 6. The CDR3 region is CASSFLAGGGTDTQYF. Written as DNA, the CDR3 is TGTGCCAGCAGCTTTTTAGCGGGGGGAGGAACAGATACGCAGTATTTT.

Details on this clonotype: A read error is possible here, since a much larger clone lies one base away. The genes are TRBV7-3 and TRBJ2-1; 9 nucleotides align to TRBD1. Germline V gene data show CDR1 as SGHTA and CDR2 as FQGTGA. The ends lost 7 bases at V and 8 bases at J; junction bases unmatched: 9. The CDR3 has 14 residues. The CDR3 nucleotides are TGTGCCAGCAACACAGGGGGCTTGTTCGATGAGCAGTTCTTC. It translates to CASNTGGLFDEQFF. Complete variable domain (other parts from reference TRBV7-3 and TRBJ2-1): GAGVSQTPSNKVTEKGKYVELRCDPISGHTALYWYRQSLGQGPEFLIYFQGTGAADDSGLPNDRFFAVRPEGSVSTLKIQRTERGDSAVYLCASNTGGLFDEQFFGPGTRLTVL.

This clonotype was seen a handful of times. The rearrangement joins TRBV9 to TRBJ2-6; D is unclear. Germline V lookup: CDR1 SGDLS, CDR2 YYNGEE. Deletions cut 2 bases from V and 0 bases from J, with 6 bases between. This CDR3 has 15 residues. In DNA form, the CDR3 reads TGTGCCAGCAGCGTTCAGATCTCTGGGGCCAACGTCCTGACTTTC. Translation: CASSVQISGANVLTF.

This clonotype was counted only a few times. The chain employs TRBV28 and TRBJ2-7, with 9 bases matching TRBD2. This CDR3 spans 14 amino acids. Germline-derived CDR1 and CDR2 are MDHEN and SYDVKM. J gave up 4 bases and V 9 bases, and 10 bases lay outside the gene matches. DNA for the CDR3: TGTGCCAGTCGAGGTGGCGGGGGGGGGTACGAGCAGTACGTC. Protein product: CASRGGGGGYEQYV.